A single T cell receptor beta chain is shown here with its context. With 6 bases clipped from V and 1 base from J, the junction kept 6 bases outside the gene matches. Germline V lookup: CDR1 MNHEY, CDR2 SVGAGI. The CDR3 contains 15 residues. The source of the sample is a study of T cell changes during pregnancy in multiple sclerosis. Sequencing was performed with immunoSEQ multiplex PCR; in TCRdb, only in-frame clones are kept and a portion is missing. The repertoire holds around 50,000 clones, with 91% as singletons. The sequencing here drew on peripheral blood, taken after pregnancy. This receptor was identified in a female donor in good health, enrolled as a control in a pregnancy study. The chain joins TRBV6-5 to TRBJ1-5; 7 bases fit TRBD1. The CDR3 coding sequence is TGTGCCAGCAGCCGACAGGGTATGAGCAATCAGCCCCAGCATTTT. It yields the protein CASSRQGMSNQPQHF.